This T cell receptor beta chain was found in a study of a mutant IDH1 vaccine in newly diagnosed glioma. For the study at large: Scheduled at week 35, visit V12 preceded visit V13, held at week 47. Study outcomes and limitations: Pseudoprogression seemed unlinked to shifts in top peripheral T cell clonotypes. It was over 85% of patients that developed vaccine-induced immune responses.

The table came from immunoSEQ multiplex PCR; TCRdb's copy has only in-frame clones and leaves some out. This sample has some 30,000 clones, with more than 65% found just once. Time point specified: week 35, safety follow-up. All doses held 300 ug of mutant IDH1 20-mer peptide, with topical imiquimod. The CDR3 length is 13 residues. Germline V lookup: CDR1 SGHAT, CDR2 FQNNGV. V lost 5 bases, J lost 0 bases, and 5 bases lay in between. With respect to this clone: Antigen unknown.

The chain employs TRBV11-2 and TRBJ1-3; no clear D gene. This specimen was PBMCs, taken from a glioma patient whose treatment included an IDH1 peptide vaccine. The receptor comes from a man aged 25-45 years with glioma. CDR3 DNA: TGTGCCAGCAGCGCATACTCTGGAAACACCATATATTTT. Protein sequence: CASSAYSGNTIYF. The complete variable domain, with remaining parts taken from reference TRBV11-2 and TRBJ1-3, reads EAGVAQSPRYKIIEKRQSVAFWCNPISGHATLYWYQQILGQGPKLLIQFQNNGVVDDSQLPKDRFSAERLKGVDSTLKIQPAKLEDSAVYLCASSAYSGNTIYFGEGSWLTVV.